This T cell receptor beta chain was sequenced during a study of PD-L1 blockade in urothelial cancer (dated by TCRdb to 2016 to 2017). A note on the overall study: Therapy was started in the mid-2010s for all patients, and atezolizumab 1,200 mg was administered intravenously every 3 weeks. About 85% of the roughly 29 patients were males with bladder-origin urothelial cancer, and 18 of 29 reported a prior smoking history. An ECOG performance status of 0 or 1 was recorded for the patients, and 0 to 3 prior chemotherapy regimens had been received by the patients. Blood samples were analyzed 3 weeks after the start of treatment (second dose) and 6 weeks after the start of treatment. A median of around 150,000 T cells and 83,000 or so unique TCRs was obtained from blood samples, and a median clonality of approximately 0.08 was observed. Somatic, immune and clinical correlates of response to PD-L1 blockade with atezolizumab in urothelial cancer were the focus of an exploratory multi-omic analysis. Pretreatment tumor samples, along with matched peripheral blood serially collected before and after atezolizumab treatment, were subjected to TCR sequencing. Durable clinical benefit was defined as a progression-free survival longer than 6 months, and TCR features were additionally tested against progression-free survival and overall survival. In the same patients, whole exome sequencing and RNA sequencing of pretreatment tumors were performed in addition to TCR sequencing. About 10 patients achieved durable clinical benefit and some 21 did not. Around 29 patients had pretreatment blood TCR-seq, about 25 had at least one posttreatment blood collection, and about 25 had tumor TCR-seq. Here is what the overall study found, with its caveats: Improved progression-free and overall survival was found to be associated with pretreatment peripheral blood TCR clonality below the median. Among patients with durable benefit, tumor-associated TCR clones showed greater expansion in peripheral blood 3 weeks after treatment started (n of about 21, p = 0.022). Because the sample size was small (n of about 29) and many of the analyses were exploratory, the results are meant to be hypothesis-generating.

With respect to this clone: Its antigen target is currently unknown. Base-call qualities are not available, and no considerably larger clone is one nucleotide away.

Trimming leaves V shorter by 1 base and J shorter by 5 bases, with the junction holding 8 bases beyond the gene matches. The germline V gene supplies CDR1 WSHSY and CDR2 SAAADI. From the cysteine up to the phenylalanine, the CDR3 has a length of 16 residues. The DNA shown is the 48-base CDR3, in frame from base 1. The time point label of this sample denotes: pretreatment peripheral blood. A total of 25 to 30 patients with locally advanced or metastatic urothelial carcinoma, treated at Memorial Sloan Kettering on a trial protocol, made up the cohort. Peripheral blood mononuclear cells were collected pretreatment and during treatment, at between 1 and 8 total time points per patient. The Qiagen DNeasy Blood extraction kit was used to purify genomic DNA from total PBMCs and tumor samples. PBMCs were collected pretreatment and during treatment, and were isolated and stored as previously described. Each PCR received spiked-in synthetic TCR analog templates so that absolute template abundance could be estimated from read counts. The immunoSEQ assay used bias-controlled V and J gene primers to amplify TCRbeta CDR3 regions from genomic DNA. Sequencing of rearranged TCRbeta segments was done at approximately 20X coverage. On the authors' methods: Sequencing errors were corrected by clustering and CDR3s were annotated against IMGT to assign V, D and J genes. Downstream analyses used only productive TCRbeta rearrangements and left out out-of-frame or stop-codon sequences. To compute clonality, Shannon entropy was normalized by the log of the number of unique productive sequences and then subtracted from one. Clones differing between time points or between blood and tumor were identified using Fisher's exact test with Benjamini-Hochberg correction, with an adjusted p below 0.01 applied as the threshold. In its TCRdb copy, this immuneACCESS table keeps in-frame sequences only and misses some clones. Where compared with another copy, unresolved V genes explain less than half of these, and the others have no known cause. V, J and clone size reflect that table, while D and trimming were determined from the DNA. The sample table records tens of thousands of clones; about 90% of these occur just once. Around 1.6% of the sample is in the top ten clones.

The sequence links TRBV10-2 to TRBJ2-5, and TRBD1 matches 9 of the central bases. The sequence was obtained from a man aged 55 to 70 with urothelial cancer. The sequenced sample was PBMCs, obtained around atezolizumab (anti-PD-L1) treatment. The sequenced DNA: TGCGCCAGCAGTGAGTTGGGACAGGGTATTTCGGAGACCCAGTACTTC. Its amino acids are CASSELGQGISETQYF.